What follows describes a single T cell receptor (beta chain). Input per TCR library consisted of approximately 3,500 ng of total RNA. TCRdb reprocessed the 5' RACE reads; each CDR3 protein has one entry and no DNA is given. The specimen's table records around 230,000 distinct CDR3 sequences. Germline CDR1 and CDR2: DFQATT and SNEGSKA (reference sequence). The CDR3 loop spans 15 amino acids. These data originate in a study of monozygotic twins with inflammatory bowel disease. Phlebotomy per donor yielded a single 2.5 ml blood sample. Sequenced sample: blood. This clonotype was obtained from a human donor with ulcerative colitis or Crohn's disease, or a healthy co-twin of an affected twin (not recorded which). The gene calls are TRBV20-1 and TRBJ2-2; TCRdb returns TRBD1, unconfirmable since there is no DNA. Here the CDR3 reads CSARVGGTNTGELFF.